The 19 T cell receptor beta chains listed next were all sequenced from one sample in a study of blood T cells in healthy people across ages. Sample-barcoded 5' priming and a J-beta primer mix drove a second PCR of roughly 6 to 12 cycles. TCRdb reprocessed the 5' RACE reads via MiXCR and lists one record per CDR3 protein. The sample has roughly 1,500,000 distinct CDR3 sequences, 40% to 50% seen once; the top ten hold roughly 7.9%. The specimen sequenced was blood. The receptors derive from a woman between 18 and 29 years old in good health.

This clonotype was recorded a few times. The rearrangement uses TRBV5-1 and TRBJ2-4, with 9 positions matching TRBD1. J gave up 8 bases and V 2 bases, and 8 bases lay outside the gene matches. Germline CDR1 is SGHRS and CDR2 is YFSETQ. The CDR3 sequence is 15 residues long. The CDR3 loop reads CASSFTGGAEDIQYF. CDR3 sequence (DNA): TGCGCCAGCAGCTTTACAGGGGGCGCGGAGGACATTCAGTACTTC. Complete variable domain (other parts from reference TRBV5-1 and TRBJ2-4): KAGVTQTPRYLIKTRGQQVTLSCSPISGHRSVSWYQQTPGQGLQFLFEYFSETQRNKGNFPGRFSGRQFSNSRSEMNVSTLELGDSALYLCASSFTGGAEDIQYFGAGTRLSVL.

The rearrangement joins TRBV2 to TRBJ2-5, with D unresolved. Between the trimmed V and J ends, which lost 6 bases and 4 bases, there was a span of 15 bases. Germline V gene data show CDR1 as SNHLY and CDR2 as FYNNEI. The CDR3 loop spans 14 amino acids. The CDR3 DNA follows: TGTGCCAGCAGCGCCGGGTTCACCAGAGAGACCCAGTACTTC. Its translation is CASSAGFTRETQYF.

This clonotype was found many times. V and J are TRBV11-2 and TRBJ2-3, with D possibly TRBD2 on 5 matching bases. The CDR3 consists of 15 residues. The V end lost 1 base, the J end lost 0 bases, and 8 bases lay between the germline ends. Germline CDR1 SGHAT, CDR2 FQNNGV. The CDR3 nucleotides read TGTGCCAGCAGCTTAGTAGCGTCTAGCACAGATACGCAGTATTTT. This sequence encodes CASSLVASSTDTQYF.

This sequence joins TRBV20-1 and TRBJ1-6; a possible D gene is TRBD1 (5 bases). Germline values: CDR1 DFQATT, CDR2 SNEGSKA (reference sequence). V lost 2 bases and J 6 bases, leaving 11 bases between the germline ends. There are 14 residues in the CDR3. The CDR3 protein is CSARSGAVNSPLHF. Here the CDR3 DNA reads TGCAGTGCTAGATCTGGGGCGGTTAATTCACCCCTCCACTTT.

This clonotype was seen more than once but under ten times. The V and J genes are TRBV9 and TRBJ1-2; possible D gene TRBD1, 5 bases. V lost 3 bases to trimming and J lost 4 bases, with 16 bases between them. Germline CDR1 is SGDLS and CDR2 is YYNGEE. This CDR3 spans 15 amino acids. The DNA for the CDR3 is TGTGCCAGCAGCGCACCCCGGGGCCCCCTCTATGGCTACACCTTC. Translating gives CASSAPRGPLYGYTF. Together with reference TRBV9 and TRBJ1-2, the CDR3 gives the full variable domain: DSGVTQTPKHLITATGQRVTLRCSPRSGDLSVYWYQQSLDQGLQFLIQYYNGEERAKGNILERFSAQQFPDLHSELNLSSLELGDSALYFCASSAPRGPLYGYTFGSGTRLTVV.

The sample holds a few counts of this clonotype. V usage is TRBV2 and J usage is TRBJ2-3; possible D gene TRBD2, 6 bases. The CDR3 covers 13 residues. CDR1 is SNHLY, CDR2 FYNNEI, per germline. With 8 bases removed from V and 4 bases from J, the gap between germline ends came to 13 bases. Here the CDR3 DNA reads TGTGCCAGCGACGGGAGAGGGGCAGATACGCAGTATTTT. Translated: CASDGRGADTQYF.

The rearrangement links TRBV28 to TRBJ1-1; possibly TRBD1 for D (5 bases). Per germline, CDR1 MDHEN and CDR2 SYDVKM. CDR3 length equals 13 residues. V dropped 6 bases and J dropped 5 bases, with 13 bases sitting between them. In nucleotides, the CDR3 is TGTGCCAGCAGAGCAGGGCACTCAACTGAAGCTTTCTTT. It yields the protein CASRAGHSTEAFF.

J is TRBJ2-7 and V is TRBV4-2, with 12 nucleotides matching TRBD2. Trimming removed 4 bases from V and 7 bases from J; junction bases left unmatched: 11. Looked up from germline, CDR1 is LGHNA and CDR2 is YNFKEQ. This CDR3 has 16 residues. The CDR3 is CASSLRLAGEGYEQYF. CDR3 nucleotide sequence: TGTGCCAGCAGCCTCCGACTAGCGGGAGAAGGTTATGAGCAGTACTTC.

A remark on this clonotype: A much larger clonotype is one base distant, so this may be a read error. This chain joins TRBV12-3 or TRBV12-4 and TRBJ1-2; 10 bases line up with TRBD1. This CDR3 comprises 15 residues. The DNA for the CDR3 is TGTGTCAGCAGCCTCGGGACAGGGGATAACTATGGCTACACCTTC. Encoded protein: CVSSLGTGDNYGYTF.

The rearrangement links TRBV6-1 to TRBJ2-3; possibly TRBD1 for D (6 bases). The length of the CDR3 is 14 residues. Germline V gene lookup returns CDR1 MNHNS and CDR2 SASEGT. Trimming removed 9 bases from V and 0 bases from J, with 13 bases in between. The CDR3 coding sequence is TGTGCCAGTGCCCGGGACATTAGCACAGATACGCAGTATTTT. Translated: CASARDISTDTQYF.

The J gene is TRBJ2-1, the V gene TRBV2; 9 nucleotides align to TRBD2. The CDR3 is 17 amino acids. Germline values: CDR1 SNHLY, CDR2 FYNNEI. The J segment lost 5 bases and the V segment lost 5 bases, leaving 13 bases of the junction unmatched. This chain's CDR3 is CASSFSRSSGTHNEQFF. In nucleotides, the CDR3 is TGTGCCAGCAGTTTTAGTAGGTCTAGCGGGACCCACAATGAGCAGTTCTTC.

This clonotype was seen only once. The gene calls are TRBV14 and TRBJ2-1; TRBD1 might be the D (6 bases). Germline V lookup: CDR1 SGHDN, CDR2 FVKESK. Between the trimmed V and J ends, which lost 0 bases and 3 bases, there was a span of 12 bases. There are 16 residues in the CDR3. CDR3 in amino acids: CASSQDRGIVYNEQFF. DNA for the CDR3: TGTGCCAGCAGCCAAGATAGGGGGATTGTCTACAATGAGCAGTTCTTC. Complete variable domain (other parts from reference TRBV14 and TRBJ2-1): EAGVTQFPSHSVIEKGQTVTLRCDPISGHDNLYWYRRVMGKEIKFLLHFVKESKQDESGMPNNRFLAERTGGTYSTLKVQPAELEDSGVYFCASSQDRGIVYNEQFFGPGTRLTVL.

The rearrangement joins TRBV12-3 or TRBV12-4 to TRBJ1-2; D not resolved. This CDR3 comprises 14 residues. The V end lost 8 bases, the J end lost 4 bases, and 17 bases lay between the germline ends. The CDR3 coding sequence is TGTGCCAGCGACAAAGGACCGCTAGGCTATGGCTACACCTTC. It is translated as CASDKGPLGYGYTF.

The V and J genes are TRBV27 and TRBJ2-5; 10 positions agree with TRBD2. The tail of the sequence fits TRBJ2-7 better, so the J call may be wrong. Germline V gene sequence: CDR1 MNHEY, CDR2 SMNVEV (reference sequence). The CDR3 has 14 residues. The CDR3 nucleotides are TGTGCCAGCCGCTATGGACTAGCGGTTGACGAGCAGTACTTC. Translating it yields CASRYGLAVDEQYF.

The table lists this clonotype with a few counts. The rearrangement links TRBV12-3 or TRBV12-4 to TRBJ1-2, with 7 bases aligning to TRBD1. V shed 6 bases, J shed 2 bases, and the junction held 12 bases outside the gene matches. The CDR3 has 16 amino acids. The CDR3, as DNA: TGTGCCAGCAGCCCAGGGGGGGCACCTGTCAACTATGGCTACACCTTC. This encodes CASSPGGAPVNYGYTF.

The V gene is TRBV6-1, the J gene TRBJ1-6; D remains unclear. Trimming removed 2 bases from V and 4 bases from J, with 21 bases in between. Germline V gene data show CDR1 as MNHNS and CDR2 as SASEGT. The CDR3 runs 19 residues. Here the CDR3 reads CASSELTGLGSSYNSPLHF. The CDR3 region has the DNA TGTGCCAGCAGTGAATTGACCGGACTGGGGAGCTCTTATAATTCACCCCTCCACTTT.

The table lists this clonotype with a few counts. The chain carries TRBV9 and TRBJ2-1; maybe TRBD2 (5 bases). The germline V gene has CDR1 SGDLS and CDR2 YYNGEE. V lost 0 bases and J lost 8, with 9 bases in between. The CDR3 consists of 13 residues. The CDR3 sequence: CASSVGPADEQFF. The CDR3 DNA follows: TGTGCCAGCAGCGTAGGCCCAGCGGATGAGCAGTTCTTC.

The chain joins TRBV6-1 to TRBJ1-2; 7 nucleotides align to TRBD1. Trimming took 3 bases from V and 5 from J; bases not matched to a gene: 9. This CDR3 comprises 15 residues. Germline V gene data show CDR1 as MNHNS and CDR2 as SASEGT. CDR3 loop: CASSELGTAFYGYTF. DNA for the CDR3: TGTGCCAGCAGTGAGTTGGGGACAGCATTTTATGGCTACACCTTC.

The genes are TRBV19 and TRBJ2-1; D call uncertain. V gave up 4 bases and J gave up 4 bases, with 8 bases separating them. This CDR3 region has 13 residues. CDR1 is LNHDA and CDR2 is SQIVND in the germline V gene (reference sequence). The DNA for the CDR3 is TGTGCCAGTAGTACAAAGGTATACAATGAGCAGTTCTTC. Translating gives CASSTKVYNEQFF.